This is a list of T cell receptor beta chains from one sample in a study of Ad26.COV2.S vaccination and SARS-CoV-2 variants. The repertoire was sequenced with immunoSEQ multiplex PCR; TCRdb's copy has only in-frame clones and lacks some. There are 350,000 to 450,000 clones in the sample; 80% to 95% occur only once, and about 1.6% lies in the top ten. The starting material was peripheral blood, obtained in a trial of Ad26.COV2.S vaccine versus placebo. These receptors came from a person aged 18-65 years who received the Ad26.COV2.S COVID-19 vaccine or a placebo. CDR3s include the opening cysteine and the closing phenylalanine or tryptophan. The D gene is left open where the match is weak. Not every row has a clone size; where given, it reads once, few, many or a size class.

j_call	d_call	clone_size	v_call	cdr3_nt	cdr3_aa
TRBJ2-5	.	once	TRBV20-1	TGCAGTGCTAGTTCGCTGGGTCCACAAGAGACCCAGTACTTC	CSASSLGPQETQYF
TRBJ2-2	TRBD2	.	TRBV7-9	TGTGCCAGCAGCTCGGTAGCGGGGAACACCGGGGAGCTGTTTTTT	CASSSVAGNTGELFF
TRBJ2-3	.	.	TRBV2	TGTGCCAGCAGTCTAGATCCAGCAGATACGCAGTATTTT	CASSLDPADTQYF
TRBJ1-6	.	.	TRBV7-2	TGTGCCAGCAGCTTAGGGTCTTGGAAAAATTCACCCCTCCACTTT	CASSLGSWKNSPLHF
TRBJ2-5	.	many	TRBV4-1	TGCGCCAGCAGCCAAGGAGCGGACAGTATCTTGGAGACCCAGTACTTC	CASSQGADSILETQYF
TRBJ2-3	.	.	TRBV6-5	TGTGCCAGCAGGACGGCCCCTAGCACAGATACGCAGTATTTT	CASRTAPSTDTQYF
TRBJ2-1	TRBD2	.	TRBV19	TGTGCCAGTAGCCTAGCACCGGGGGGTGAGCAGTTCTTC	CASSLAPGGEQFF
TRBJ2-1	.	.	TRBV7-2	TGTGCCAGCAGCTTGCAGACCTACAATGAGCAGTTCTTC	CASSLQTYNEQFF
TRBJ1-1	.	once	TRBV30	TGTGCCTGGAGTGCTGAGTACATGAACACTGAAGCTTTCTTT	CAWSAEYMNTEAFF
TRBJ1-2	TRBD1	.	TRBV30	TGTGCCTGGAGTAGGGGACAGCTCGGTGGCTACACCTTC	CAWSRGQLGGYTF
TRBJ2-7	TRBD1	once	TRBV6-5	TGTGCCAGCAGTTCCCCCCGGGACAGGAAAACCTACGAGCAGTACTTC	CASSSPRDRKTYEQYF
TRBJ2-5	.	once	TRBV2	TGTGCCAGCAGTGAGATACAGATCTTCCAAGAGACCCAGTACTTC	CASSEIQIFQETQYF
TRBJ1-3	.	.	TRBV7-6	TGTGCCAGCAGCTTGCATGGGAAAAGCTCTGGAAACACCATATATTTT	CASSLHGKSSGNTIYF
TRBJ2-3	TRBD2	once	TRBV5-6	TGTGCCAGCACCGTGGGGACTAGCAGTGACACAGATACGCAGTATTTT	CASTVGTSSDTDTQYF
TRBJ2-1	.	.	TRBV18	TGTGCCAGCTCACCACGGCCAGTCAATGAGCAGTTCTTC	CASSPRPVNEQFF
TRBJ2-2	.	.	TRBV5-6	TGTGCCAGCAGCTTGTCATGGGGCGCTTCAACCGGGGAGCTGTTTTTT	CASSLSWGASTGELFF
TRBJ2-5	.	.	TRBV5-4	TGTGCCAGCAGCTTGGTATTACAAGAGACCCAGTACTTC	CASSLVLQETQYF
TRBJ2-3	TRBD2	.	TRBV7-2	TGTGCCAGCCGACACAGCGGGGGGCCTATCACAGATACGCAGTATTTT	CASRHSGGPITDTQYF
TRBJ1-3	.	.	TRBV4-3	TGCGCCAGCAGCCAAGAGTTGATCAGGCGTGGGGGGCCTGGAAACACCATATATTTT	CASSQELIRRGGPGNTIYF
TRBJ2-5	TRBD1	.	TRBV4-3	TGCGCCAGCAGCCAGGACAGGATCCAAGAGACCCAGTACTTC	CASSQDRIQETQYF
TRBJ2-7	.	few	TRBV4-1	TGCGCCAGCAGCCCTGAGTTTCTCGAGTATAGCTACGAGCAGTACTTC	CASSPEFLEYSYEQYF
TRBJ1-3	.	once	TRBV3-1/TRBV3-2	TGTGCCAGCAGCCAACCCCGGGCGGGGGGTGGAAACACCATATATTTT	CASSQPRAGGGNTIYF
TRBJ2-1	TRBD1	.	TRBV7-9	TGTGCCAGCAGCTTGGCACAGGGGTTTTCCTACAATGAGCAGTTCTTC	CASSLAQGFSYNEQFF
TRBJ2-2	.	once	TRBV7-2	TGTGCCAGCAGCTTAGCAGGACTATCCGGGGAGCTGTTTTTT	CASSLAGLSGELFF
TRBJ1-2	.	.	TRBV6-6	TGTGCCAGCAGTTATCGGGGGGCCCCGAACTATGGCTACACCTTC	CASSYRGAPNYGYTF
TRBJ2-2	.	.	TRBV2	TGTGCCAGCAAGTTGAACAGCGCGAACACCGGGGAGCTGTTTTTT	CASKLNSANTGELFF
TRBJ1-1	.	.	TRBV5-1	TGCGCCAGCAGCGTTCCTAACACTGAAGCTTTCTTT	CASSVPNTEAFF
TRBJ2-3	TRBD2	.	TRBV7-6	TGTGCCAGCAGCTCTAGCGGGGGTATTAGCACAGATACGCAGTATTTT	CASSSSGGISTDTQYF
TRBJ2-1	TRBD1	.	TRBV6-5	TGTGCCAGCAGATTACAGGGGAACATGGCGAATGAGCAGTTCTTC	CASRLQGNMANEQFF